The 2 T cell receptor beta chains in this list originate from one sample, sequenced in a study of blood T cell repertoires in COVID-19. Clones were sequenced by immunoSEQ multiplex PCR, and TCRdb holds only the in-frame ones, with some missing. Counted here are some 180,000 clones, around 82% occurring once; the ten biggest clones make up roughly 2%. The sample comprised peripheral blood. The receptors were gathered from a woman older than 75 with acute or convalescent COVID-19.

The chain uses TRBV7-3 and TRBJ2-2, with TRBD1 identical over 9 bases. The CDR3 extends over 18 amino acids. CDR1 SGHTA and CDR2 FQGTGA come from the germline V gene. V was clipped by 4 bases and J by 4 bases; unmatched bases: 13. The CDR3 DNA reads TGTGCCAGCAGCTCTCTGCCGGGACAGGGCACGGGCACCGGGGAGCTGTTTTTT. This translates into CASSSLPGQGTGTGELFF.

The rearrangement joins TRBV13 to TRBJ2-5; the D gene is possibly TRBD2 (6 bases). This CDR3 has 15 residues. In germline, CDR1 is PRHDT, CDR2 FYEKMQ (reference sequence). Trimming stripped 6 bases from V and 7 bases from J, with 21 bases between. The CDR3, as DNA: TGTGCCAGCAGGGAGGAGGGCCGCCGCCTCGGGACCCAGTACTTC. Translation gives CASREEGRRLGTQYF. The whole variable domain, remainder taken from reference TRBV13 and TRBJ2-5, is AAGVIQSPRHLIKEKRETATLKCYPIPRHDTVYWYQQGPGQDPQFLISFYEKMQSDKGSIPDRFSAQQFSDYHSELNMSSLELGDSALYFCASREEGRRLGTQYFGPGTRLLVL.